This T cell receptor beta chain came from a study of T-cell reconstitution after alpha-beta-depleted transplantation in children. V was trimmed by 10 bases and J by 11 bases, leaving 17 bases between them. Germline assignment: CDR1 MDHEN and CDR2 SYDVKM. There are 11 residues in the CDR3. As it was prepared, the TCRbeta library received unique molecular identifiers. TCRdb reprocessed the PCR reads via MiXCR and lists one record per CDR3 protein. This table holds about 350,000 distinct CDR3 sequences, 10% to 15% found once. This sequence was found in a human donor who donated a stem cell graft to a child with Fanconi anemia. Sequences were derived from PBMCs, sampled from the stem cell graft. This chain uses TRBV28 with TRBJ1-2; a possible D gene is TRBD1 (6 bases). The CDR3 sequence is CANRNRERYTF. The CDR3 DNA reads as TGTGCCAATAGGAACAGGGAACGTTACACCTTC.